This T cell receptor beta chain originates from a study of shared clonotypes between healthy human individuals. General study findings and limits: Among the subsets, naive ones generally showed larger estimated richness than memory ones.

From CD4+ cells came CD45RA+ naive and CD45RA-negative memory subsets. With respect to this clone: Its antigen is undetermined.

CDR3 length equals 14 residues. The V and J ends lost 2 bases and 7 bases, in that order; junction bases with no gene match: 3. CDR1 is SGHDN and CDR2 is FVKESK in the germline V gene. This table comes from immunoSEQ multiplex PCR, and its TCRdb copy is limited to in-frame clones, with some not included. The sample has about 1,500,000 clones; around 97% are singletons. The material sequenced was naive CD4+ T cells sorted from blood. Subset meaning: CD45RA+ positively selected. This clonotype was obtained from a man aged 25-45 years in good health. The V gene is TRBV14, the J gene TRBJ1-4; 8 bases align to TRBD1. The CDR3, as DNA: TGTGCCAGCAGCCAACTACAGGGGGTTGAAAAACTGTTTTTT. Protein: CASSQLQGVEKLFF.